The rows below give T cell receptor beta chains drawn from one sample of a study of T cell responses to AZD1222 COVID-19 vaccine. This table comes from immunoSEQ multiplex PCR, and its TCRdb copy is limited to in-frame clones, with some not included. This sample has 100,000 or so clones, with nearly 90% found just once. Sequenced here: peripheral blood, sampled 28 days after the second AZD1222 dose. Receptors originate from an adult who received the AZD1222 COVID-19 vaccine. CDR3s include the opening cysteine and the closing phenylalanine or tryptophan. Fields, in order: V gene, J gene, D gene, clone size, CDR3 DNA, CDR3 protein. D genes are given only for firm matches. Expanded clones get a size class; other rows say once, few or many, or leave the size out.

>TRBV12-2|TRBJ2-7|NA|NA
TGTGCAAGTCGCTTGTGCCGGACGGCCTACGAGCAGTACTTC
CASRLCRTAYEQYF
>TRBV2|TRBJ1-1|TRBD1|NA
TGTGCCAGCAGTATTGACAGGGGGGAAGCTTTCTTT
CASSIDRGEAFF
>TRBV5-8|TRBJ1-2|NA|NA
TGTGCCAGCAGCTTCACAGGGGGCTACACCTTC
CASSFTGGYTF
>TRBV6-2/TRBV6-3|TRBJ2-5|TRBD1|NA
TGTGCCAGCAGTTACCAGGACAGGGTTGCGGAGACCCAGTACTTC
CASSYQDRVAETQYF
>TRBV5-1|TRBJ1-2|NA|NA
TGCGCCAGCAGTCTCACACAGGGAGTTGACTATGGCTACACCTTC
CASSLTQGVDYGYTF
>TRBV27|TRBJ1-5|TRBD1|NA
TGTGCCAGCAGTTCTATAACAGGGGGCAATCAGCCCCAGCATTTT
CASSSITGGNQPQHF
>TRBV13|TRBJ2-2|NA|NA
TGTGCCAGCAGCTTTCAGAACACCGGGGAGCTGTTTTTT
CASSFQNTGELFF
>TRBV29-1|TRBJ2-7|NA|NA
TGCAGCGTAATAGCGAATGCCTACGAGCAGTACTTC
CSVIANAYEQYF
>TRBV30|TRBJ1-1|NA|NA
TGTGCCTGGGCTATGAACACTGAAGCTTTCTTT
CAWAMNTEAFF
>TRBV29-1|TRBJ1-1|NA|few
TGCAGCGTTGGGAACGGGGCGACTGAAGCTTTCTTT
CSVGNGATEAFF
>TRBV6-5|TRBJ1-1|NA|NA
TGTGCCAGCAGTTCCCGGAACACTGAAGCTTTCTTT
CASSSRNTEAFF
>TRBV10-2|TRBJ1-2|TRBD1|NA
TGCGCCACTCAGGACAGGATCAACTATGGCTACACCTTC
CATQDRINYGYTF
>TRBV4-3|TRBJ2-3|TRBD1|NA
TGCGCCAGCAGCCAAGCGGGACAGAGAATGAATACGCAGTATTTT
CASSQAGQRMNTQYF
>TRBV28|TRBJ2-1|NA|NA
TGTGCCAGCAGGCCGGAGAGGTCCTACAATGAGCAGTTCTTC
CASRPERSYNEQFF
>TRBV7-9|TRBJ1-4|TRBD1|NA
TGTGCCAGCAGCTTACCCACAGGGGCAAAACTGTTTTTT
CASSLPTGAKLFF
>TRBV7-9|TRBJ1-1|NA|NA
TGTGCCAGCAGCTTAGCCCCCCTCCGGGGGCGCGAGAACACTGAAGCTTTCTTT
CASSLAPLRGRENTEAFF
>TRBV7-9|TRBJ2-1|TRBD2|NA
TGTGCTATTGGCGGGAGTGAGGGCGATGAGCAGTTCTTC
CAIGGSEGDEQFF
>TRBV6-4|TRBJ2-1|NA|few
TGTGCCAGCAGTGACTCGATAGATTACAATGAGCAGTTCTTC
CASSDSIDYNEQFF
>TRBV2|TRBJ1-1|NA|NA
TGTGCCAGCATTATGGACCTGGATACTGAAGCTTTCTTT
CASIMDLDTEAFF
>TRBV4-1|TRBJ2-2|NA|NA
TGCGCCAGCAGCCTATCTCCCCCGCGGGGCACCGGGGAGCTGTTTTTT
CASSLSPPRGTGELFF
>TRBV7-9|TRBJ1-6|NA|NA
TGTGCCAGCAGCCCCGCGACAATTAATAATTCACCCCTCCACTTT
CASSPATINNSPLHF
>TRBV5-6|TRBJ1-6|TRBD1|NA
TGTGCCAGCAGCTTGGGACAGGGCACGAATTCACCCCTCCACTTT
CASSLGQGTNSPLHF
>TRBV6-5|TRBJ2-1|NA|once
TGTGCCAGCAGTTACCTGGGTGGGAGTGAGCAGTTCTTC
CASSYLGGSEQFF
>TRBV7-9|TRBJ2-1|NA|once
TGTGCCAGCAGCTTAACCTTAACCTACAATGAGCAGTTCTTC
CASSLTLTYNEQFF
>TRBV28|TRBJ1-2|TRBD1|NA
TGTGCCAGCAGATCCGGGACAGTCAACTATGGCTACACCTTC
CASRSGTVNYGYTF
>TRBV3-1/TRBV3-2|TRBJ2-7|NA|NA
TGTGCCAGCAGCCAAGTGGGGGGGCCCTTCCGGTACGAGCAGTACTTC
CASSQVGGPFRYEQYF
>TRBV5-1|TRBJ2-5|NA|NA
TGCGCCAGCAGTTTTGACGCGTTCAGAACCCAAGAGACCCAGTACTTC
CASSFDAFRTQETQYF
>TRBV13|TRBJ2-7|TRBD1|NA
TGTGCCAGCAGTTCGGGACAGTCCTACGAGCAGTACTTC
CASSSGQSYEQYF
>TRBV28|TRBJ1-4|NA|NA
TGTGCCAGCAGTTGTCGACCCGAAGATAGGACTAATGAAAAACTGTTTTTT
CASSCRPEDRTNEKLFF
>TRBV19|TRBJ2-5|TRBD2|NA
TGTGCCAGTAGTATAGATCTGGGACTAGCGGGAGCTCAGAAGACCCAGTACTTC
CASSIDLGLAGAQKTQYF
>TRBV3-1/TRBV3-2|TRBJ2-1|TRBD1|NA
TGTGCCAGCAGCTTGGGACAGGTTCAGTTCTTC
CASSLGQVQFF
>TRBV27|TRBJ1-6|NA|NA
TGTGCCAGCAGTTTACAGGCAAGGGAGTCACCCCTCCACTTT
CASSLQARESPLHF
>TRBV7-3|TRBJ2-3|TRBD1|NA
TGTGCCAGCAGCTCCCGCCCGACAGGGGTGTCAGATACGCAGTATTTT
CASSSRPTGVSDTQYF
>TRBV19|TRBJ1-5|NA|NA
TGTGCCAGTAGTCGTAACAGGGCTAGCAATCAGCCCCAGCATTTT
CASSRNRASNQPQHF
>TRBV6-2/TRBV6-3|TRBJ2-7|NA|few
TGTGCCAGCAGTTACCTCATAGAGCAGTACTTC
CASSYLIEQYF
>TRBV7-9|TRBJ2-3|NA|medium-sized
TGTGCCAGCAGCTTAATGAAAGATACGCAGTATTTT
CASSLMKDTQYF
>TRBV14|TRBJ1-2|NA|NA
TGTGCCAGCAGCCAAGGGGCTAACTATGGCTACACCTTC
CASSQGANYGYTF
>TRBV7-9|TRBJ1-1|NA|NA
TGTGCCAGCAGCTTAGCCAGGGATGAAGCTTTCTTT
CASSLARDEAFF
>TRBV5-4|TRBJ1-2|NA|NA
TGTGCCAGCAGCTTTTCTGGTGGCTACACCTTC
CASSFSGGYTF
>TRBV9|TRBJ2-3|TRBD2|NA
TGTGCCAGCAGCGTAAGGACTAGCGGGATAGCAGATACGCAGTATTTT
CASSVRTSGIADTQYF
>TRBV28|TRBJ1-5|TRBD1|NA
TGTGCCAGCAGTCGTATAGCCGGGACAGGGGGCTGGAGGGCCAGCAATCAGCCCCAGCATTTT
CASSRIAGTGGWRASNQPQHF
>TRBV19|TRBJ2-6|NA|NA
TGTGCCAGTAACCCGGGACACTCTGGGGCCAACGTCCTGACTTTC
CASNPGHSGANVLTF
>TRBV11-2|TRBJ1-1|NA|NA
TGTGCCAGCAGTAGCTTATGGGTTGCGGCAGGCGGCACTGAAGCTTTCTTT
CASSSLWVAAGGTEAFF
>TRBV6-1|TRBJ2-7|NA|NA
TGTGCCAGCAGTGACAACTCCTACGAGCAGTACTTC
CASSDNSYEQYF
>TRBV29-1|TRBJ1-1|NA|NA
TGCAGCGTCCAAATTTTACAGGTGAACACTGAAGCTTTCTTT
CSVQILQVNTEAFF
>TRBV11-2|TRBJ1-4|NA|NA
TGTGCCAGCAGCTATGACATAGCAACTAATGAAAAACTGTTTTTT
CASSYDIATNEKLFF
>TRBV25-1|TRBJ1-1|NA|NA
TGTGCCAGCAGTTTGTGGGGAATGAACACTGAAGCTTTCTTT
CASSLWGMNTEAFF
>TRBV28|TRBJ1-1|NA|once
TGTGCCAGCAGTCGAGGGGAGACTGAAGCTTTCTTT
CASSRGETEAFF
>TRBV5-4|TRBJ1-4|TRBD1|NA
TGTGCCAGCAGCAAACAGGGGGCGAGGGAAAAACTGTTTTTT
CASSKQGAREKLFF
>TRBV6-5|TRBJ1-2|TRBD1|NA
TGTGCCAGCAGTTACGACAGGGTTTACGGCTACACCTTC
CASSYDRVYGYTF
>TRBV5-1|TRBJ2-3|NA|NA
TGCGCCAGCAGCTTGGCCAGGACAGCCTTTAGCACAGATACGCAGTATTTT
CASSLARTAFSTDTQYF
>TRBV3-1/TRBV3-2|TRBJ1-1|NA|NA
TGTGCCAGCAGGGCCGGTCCCGCGATCATGAACACTGAAGCTTTCTTT
CASRAGPAIMNTEAFF
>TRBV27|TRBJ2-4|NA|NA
TGTGCCAGCACTAATCCGGCCAAAAACATTCAGTACTTC
CASTNPAKNIQYF
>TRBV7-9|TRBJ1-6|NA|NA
TGTGCCAGCAGCTTAGCGGCAGGAATTGGCTCACCCCTCCACTTT
CASSLAAGIGSPLHF
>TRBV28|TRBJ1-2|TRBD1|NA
TGTGCCAGCAGTTCCCTACGGGACAGGCTTACCTCGTCAAGGGATGGCTACACCTTC
CASSSLRDRLTSSRDGYTF
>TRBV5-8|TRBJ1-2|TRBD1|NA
TGTGCCAGCAGCTGGACAGGGGGCGGTCACTATGGCTACACCTTC
CASSWTGGGHYGYTF
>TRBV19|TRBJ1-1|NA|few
TGTGCCACCGGGTTGGGCCTTAACACTGAAGCTTTCTTT
CATGLGLNTEAFF
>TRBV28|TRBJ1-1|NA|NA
TGTGCCAGCAGTCTTGCAGGGGCAACCACTGAAGCTTTCTTT
CASSLAGATTEAFF
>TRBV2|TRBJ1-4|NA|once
TGTGCCAGCAGCCGGGGGGACGCCACTAATGAAAAACTGTTTTTT
CASSRGDATNEKLFF
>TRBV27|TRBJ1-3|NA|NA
TGTGCCAGCAGTTCAACAGGGCTTGGAAACACCATATATTTT
CASSSTGLGNTIYF